The next 15 T cell receptor beta chains were all read from a single sample in a study of T cell changes during pregnancy in multiple sclerosis. Data came from immunoSEQ multiplex PCR; TCRdb stores just in-frame clones and leaves some out. The table shows around 65,000 clones, with under 95% occurring only once. Material: peripheral blood, obtained in the third trimester of pregnancy. Receptors originate from a female donor in good health, enrolled as a control in a pregnancy study.

In nucleotides, the CDR3 is TGTGCCAGCAGCCAAGGCGAGGGTGACGAGCAGTACTTC. Amino acid sequence: CASSQGEGDEQYF. The chain carries TRBV4-2 and TRBJ2-7; weak D call: TRBD2 (5 bases). Per the germline V gene, CDR1 is LGHNA and CDR2 is YNFKEQ. The CDR3 consists of 13 residues. Trimming pared 1 base from V and 5 bases from J, leaving 9 bases between.

V is TRBV4-3 and J is TRBJ1-3; D remains unclear. This CDR3 is 17 amino acids long. Trimming cost V 0 bases and J 0 bases, with 12 bases left between them. Germline lookup yields CDR1 LGHNA and CDR2 YSLEER. DNA of the CDR3: TGCGCCAGCAGCCAAGATACGTATGAGAACTCTGGAAACACCATATATTTT. Encoded protein: CASSQDTYENSGNTIYF.

The V call is TRBV18, the J call TRBJ1-5; D remains ambiguous. The germline V gene encodes CDR1 KGHSH and CDR2 LQKENI. The CDR3 totals 14 residues. The ends were cut back, 1 base at V and 7 bases at J, with 11 bases in the middle. In nucleotides, the CDR3 is TGTGCCAGCTCACCACGGGTGGGCGAACAGCCCCAGCATTTT. Amino acid sequence: CASSPRVGEQPQHF.

V is TRBV7-9 and J is TRBJ1-4, with unresolved D. V was cut by 4 bases and J by 2 bases, with 8 bases left in between. Germline-derived CDR1 and CDR2 are SEHNR and FQNEAQ (reference sequence). The CDR3 runs 14 residues. The CDR3 loop reads CASSSGRTNEKLFF. Here the CDR3 DNA reads TGTGCCAGCAGCTCGGGGAGGACTAATGAAAAACTGTTTTTT.

This rearrangement joins TRBV11-1 to TRBJ1-1; TRBD1 might be the D (5 bases). The CDR3 sequence is 14 residues long. The germline gives CDR1 SGHAT, CDR2 FQDESV (reference sequence). Trimming shortened V by 7 bases and J by 0 bases, and 12 bases separated the two germline ends. The CDR3 here is CASKIREVNTEAFF. CDR3 bases: TGTGCCAGCAAGATCAGGGAAGTGAACACTGAAGCTTTCTTT.

The J gene is TRBJ2-2, the V gene TRBV18; perhaps TRBD2 as D (6 bases). Germline CDR1 and CDR2: KGHSH and LQKENI. The CDR3 runs to 14 residues. Trimming took 0 bases from V and 6 from J, leaving 8 bases between them. The chain's CDR3 is CASSPPRGPGELFF. CDR3 DNA sequence: TGTGCCAGCTCACCACCGCGGGGCCCCGGGGAGCTGTTTTTT.

Only one count was recorded for this clone. The J gene is TRBJ2-5, the V gene TRBV6-5; D is undetermined. Trimming left V 2 bases short and J 2 bases short, with 6 bases between. Germline V gives CDR1 MNHEY, CDR2 SVGAGI. CDR3 size: 13 residues. This CDR3 is CASSYISQETQYF. For the CDR3, the DNA is TGTGCCAGCAGTTACATATCGCAAGAGACCCAGTACTTC.

This chain connects TRBV21-1 to TRBJ1-2; TRBD1 reflects the table's D call only, with no check against the DNA. TRBV21-1 is a pseudogene segment. This CDR3 has 16 residues. The CDR3: CASSKDRQGSLWGYTF. CDR3 coding DNA: TGTGCCAGCAGCAAAGATCGGCAGGGGTCTCTATGGGGCTACACCTTC.

The chain is built from TRBV11-2 and TRBJ1-4; D ambiguous. The germline CDR1 and CDR2 sequences are SGHAT and FQNNGV. This CDR3 region has 15 residues. V lost 5 bases, J lost 7 bases, and 17 bases lay in between. The CDR3 DNA reads TGTGCCAGCAGCGGTCTCGTGGGCCATGGTGAAAAACTGTTTTTT. Its translation: CASSGLVGHGEKLFF.

The chain is built from TRBV6-5 and TRBJ2-1; 9 nucleotides align to TRBD1. The CDR3 is 13 residues long. V gave up 6 bases and J gave up 7 bases; unmatched junction bases: 4. CDR1 is MNHEY and CDR2 is SVGAGI in the germline V gene. The CDR3: CASSRDRANEQFF. CDR3 sequence (DNA): TGTGCCAGCAGCCGGGACAGGGCGAATGAGCAGTTCTTC.

Written as DNA, the CDR3 is TGTGCCAGCAGCCGACCCGGGACAGGGAACTACGAGCAGTACTTC. Residues: CASSRPGTGNYEQYF. The chain couples TRBV7-9 to TRBJ2-7; 9 nucleotides line up with TRBD1. V lost 5 bases, J lost 3 bases, and 8 bases stayed unmatched. CDR1 is SEHNR, CDR2 FQNEAQ, per germline (reference sequence). The CDR3 totals 15 residues.

This clone has a handful of counts. The chain couples TRBV30 to TRBJ1-5, with D unclear. Trimming shortened V by 1 base and J by 6 bases, and 10 bases separated the two germline ends. Germline lookup yields CDR1 GTSNPN and CDR2 SVGIG (reference sequence). The CDR3 contains 13 residues. The CDR3 DNA is TGTGCCTGGAGTGGTCAGGCGGGTCAGCCCCAGCATTTT. This codes for CAWSGQAGQPQHF.

In DNA form, the CDR3 reads TGCGCCAGCAGCTTCTCAGGGGGCTGGGGTGAAAAACTGTTTTTT. Encoded protein: CASSFSGGWGEKLFF. The rearrangement links TRBV5-1 to TRBJ1-4; the match to TRBD1 covers 8 bases. Germline lookup yields CDR1 SGHRS and CDR2 YFSETQ. Germline trimming cut 2 bases from V and 7 bases from J; bases unmatched to any gene: 7. This CDR3 is built from 15 residues.

The V call is TRBV19, the J call TRBJ1-5, with D tentatively TRBD1 (5 bases). The CDR3 runs to 14 residues. With 3 bases removed from V and 8 bases from J, the gap between germline ends came to 14 bases. Germline CDR1 and CDR2: LNHDA and SQIVND (reference sequence). CDR3 sequence reads: CASSMSQGDEPQHF. The CDR3 bases are TGTGCCAGTAGTATGAGTCAGGGTGACGAGCCCCAGCATTTT.

The chain joins TRBV4-3 to TRBJ1-2, with D possibly TRBD1 on 5 matching bases. The CDR3 has 15 residues. V lost 4 bases and J lost 2, with 14 bases in between. Looked up from germline, CDR1 is LGHNA and CDR2 is YSLEER. Here the CDR3 reads CASSRTQATNYGYTF. CDR3 nucleotide sequence: TGCGCCAGCAGCCGCACACAGGCAACGAACTATGGCTACACCTTC.